The clone carrying this T cell receptor beta chain was seen a handful of times. The antigen remains undetermined. The entry originates in a study of T-cell memory formation after mild COVID-19. About the research overall: Largely, the TCR clusters proved donor specific.

Findings and limits, study-wide: Contracting CD4+ clones sat mainly in CM and EM; CD8+ in EMRA. Contracting clones from day 15 to 85 had balanced CD4/CD8; later expanders favoured CD4+.

TCRalpha and TCRbeta libraries used 5'RACE with constant-segment primers and UMIs. TCRdb reanalysed the 5' RACE reads using MiXCR and keeps one entry per CDR3 protein. The repertoire holds nearly 350,000 distinct CDR3 sequences, with 10% to 15% as singletons. This CDR3 has 14 amino acids. V lost 5 bases to trimming and J lost 2 bases, with 12 bases between them. From germline, CDR1 is SGHTA and CDR2 FQGNSA. This chain connects TRBV7-2 to TRBJ2-5; D unresolved. The receptor was isolated from a man between 18 and 35 years old who had mild COVID-19 (a few samples of this study predate the infection). Cell type and time point are not known. The material sequenced was PBMCs or a T cell subset sorted from them (not recorded which). The CDR3 protein is CASSLTWVQETQYF. In nucleotides, the CDR3 is TGTGCCAGCAGCCTAACCTGGGTACAAGAGACCCAGTACTTC.